This TCR beta chain was observed in a study of OX40 agonist ivuxolimab in advanced cancers. The study, taken as a whole, reports: No determination was made of the antigen specificity of the expanded peripheral T cells.

The method was immunoSEQ multiplex PCR; TCRdb's version includes in-frame clones alone and lacks a portion of them. The table has approximately 40,000 clones, roughly 83% seen once; the top ten hold more than 20%. With regard to this clone: Its antigen is still unknown.

The CDR3 length is 14 residues. The germline gives CDR1 SEHNR, CDR2 FQNEAQ (reference sequence). V was pared by 4 bases and J by 6 bases, with 12 bases between. The sample here was CD4+ or CD8+ T cells sorted from blood, taken in a trial of the OX40 agonist ivuxolimab. This clonotype was sampled from an adult with an advanced solid tumor such as melanoma, head and neck, liver or kidney cancer. V usage is TRBV7-9 and J usage is TRBJ2-2, with TRBD2 as a possible D gene (6 bases). Here the CDR3 DNA reads TGTGCCAGCAGCTCCTATCTAGCGTCCGGGGAGCTGTTTTTT. Encoded protein: CASSSYLASGELFF.